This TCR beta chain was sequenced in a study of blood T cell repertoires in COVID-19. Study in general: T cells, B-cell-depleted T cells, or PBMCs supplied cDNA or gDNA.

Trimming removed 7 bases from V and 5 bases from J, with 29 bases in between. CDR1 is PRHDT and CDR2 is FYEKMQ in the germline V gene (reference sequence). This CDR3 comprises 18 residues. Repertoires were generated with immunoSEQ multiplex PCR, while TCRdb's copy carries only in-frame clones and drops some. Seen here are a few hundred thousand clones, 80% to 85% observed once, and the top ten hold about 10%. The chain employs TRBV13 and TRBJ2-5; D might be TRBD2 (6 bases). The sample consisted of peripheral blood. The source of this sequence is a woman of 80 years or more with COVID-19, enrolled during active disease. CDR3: CASTQRRDFRKDLETQYF. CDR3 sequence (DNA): TGTGCCAGCACTCAACGGAGGGATTTTAGAAAGGATTTGGAGACCCAGTACTTC.